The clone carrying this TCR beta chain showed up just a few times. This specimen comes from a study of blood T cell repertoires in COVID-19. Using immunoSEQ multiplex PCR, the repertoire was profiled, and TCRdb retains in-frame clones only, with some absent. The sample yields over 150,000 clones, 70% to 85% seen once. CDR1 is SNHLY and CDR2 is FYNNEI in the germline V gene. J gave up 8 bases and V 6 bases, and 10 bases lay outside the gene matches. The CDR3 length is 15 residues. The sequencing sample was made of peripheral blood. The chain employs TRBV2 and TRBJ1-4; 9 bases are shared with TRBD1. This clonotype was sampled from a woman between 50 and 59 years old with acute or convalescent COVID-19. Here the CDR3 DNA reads TGTGCCAGCAGATTGGACAGGGGTGGGACGGAAAAACTGTTTTTT. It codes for CASRLDRGGTEKLFF.